The clone carrying this T cell receptor beta chain has a single count. The antigen is unknown. Sequenced by immunoSEQ multiplex PCR; TCRdb stores in-frame clones only, minus some. This repertoire shows roughly 58,000 clones, roughly 90% found once; its top ten account for around 13%. Germline-derived CDR1 and CDR2 are GTSNPN and SVGIG (reference sequence). With V trimmed by 2 bases and J by 7 bases, 5 bases remained unmatched. The CDR3 runs to 15 residues. The record originates from a study of lymphopenia after photon versus proton radiotherapy. Overall study findings and caveats: Relative stability marked proton patients; photon patients lost diversity and naive cells. Only patients who died were analyzed for survival; proton advantage is unproven. In patients who died, overall survival fell as post-nadir TCR diversity dropped more. After the lymphocyte nadir, photon-treated repertoires showed oligoclonal expansion, especially of CD8+ Temra cells.

This clonotype was obtained from an elderly man with esophageal cancer. The source material was peripheral blood, sampled from a patient treated with proton-based radiotherapy. V is TRBV30 and J is TRBJ2-1; TRBD2 aligns across 13 bases. Here the CDR3 reads CAWSPGLAGVNEQFF. The CDR3 DNA sequence: TGTGCCTGGAGTCCCGGACTAGCGGGAGTAAATGAGCAGTTCTTC.